The entry below describes one T cell receptor beta chain. The record originates from a study of shared clonotypes between healthy human individuals. It was at deep level that the assay was run. The data were produced by immunoSEQ multiplex PCR, yet TCRdb's version contains in-frame clones alone and is incomplete. The table shows about half a million clones, with about 78% occurring only once. The J segment lost 5 bases and the V segment lost 3 bases, leaving 4 bases of the junction unmatched. CDR3 size: 15 residues. CDR1 and CDR2 (germline): MGHDK, SYGVNS. Sample: PBMCs. The source is a woman between 40 and 55 years old in good health. Some clones in this sample may be carry-over from other donors' samples. The rearrangement uses TRBV25-1 and TRBJ2-1; 10 bases agree with TRBD2. The CDR3 sequence: CASSERTSGNNEQFF. DNA for the CDR3: TGTGCCAGCAGTGAGAGGACTAGCGGCAACAATGAGCAGTTCTTC.